A selection of T cell receptor beta chains follows, all from one sample in a study of shared clonotypes between healthy human individuals. Assay: immunoSEQ multiplex PCR; the TCRdb copy retains only in-frame clones and omits some. The profile shows 100,000 to 130,000 clones, over 65% of them singletons. Input material: memory CD8+ T cells sorted from blood. All receptors derive from a woman aged 25 to 39 in good health. Both conserved end residues are part of each CDR3. D genes are given only for firm matches. Not every row has a clone size; where given, it reads once, few, many or a size class.

>TRBV6-1|.|.|TRBJ2-7
TGTGCCAGCAGTGAAGCCTGGACTGGTTCCTACGAGCAGTACTTC
CASSEAWTGSYEQYF
>TRBV11-2|.|TRBD1|TRBJ2-7
TGTGCCAGCAGCCAAGGGACAGGGGTCTACGAGCAGTACTTC
CASSQGTGVYEQYF
>TRBV2|.|TRBD2|TRBJ2-7
TGTGCCAGCAGTGGGGTCGGCGGGAGTAACGACGAGCAGTACTTC
CASSGVGGSNDEQYF
>TRBV27|.|.|TRBJ1-5
TGTGCCAGCAGTCCCCTCCCAGGCGGACCCCGTCAGCCCCAGCATTTT
CASSPLPGGPRQPQHF
>TRBV9|.|.|TRBJ2-1
TGTGCCAGCAGCGTAGCTTGGGGGGCGGGAGAGCAGTTCTTC
CASSVAWGAGEQFF
>TRBV28|once|.|TRBJ1-5
TGTGCCAGCAGGGGTTACAACAATCAGCCCCAGCATTTT
CASRGYNNQPQHF
>TRBV10-3|.|.|TRBJ2-7
TGTGCCATCGGAGAACAGACAGTAACCTACGAGCAGTACTTC
CAIGEQTVTYEQYF
>TRBV6-1|.|.|TRBJ2-7
TGTGCCAGCAGTGAAGCGAGGACTCCTCTCGAGCAGTACTTC
CASSEARTPLEQYF
>TRBV2|.|.|TRBJ2-1
TGTGCCAGCAGAGGGGTGGTAGCGGCTTACAATGAGCAGTTCTTC
CASRGVVAAYNEQFF
>TRBV4-1|.|.|TRBJ1-2
TGCGCCAGCAGGCCGAACCGAAAGACCTATGGCTACACCTTC
CASRPNRKTYGYTF
>TRBV25-1|.|.|TRBJ2-4
TGTGCCAGCAGTGCGGCCAAGGGTGGGGGAAACATTCAGTACTTC
CASSAAKGGGNIQYF
>TRBV11-2|few|.|TRBJ2-7
TGTGCCAGCAGCTTAGGGGACCCCTACGAGCAGTACTTC
CASSLGDPYEQYF
>TRBV25-1|.|.|TRBJ2-5
TGTGCCAGCAGTGAACGGGAAGAGACCCAGTACTTC
CASSEREETQYF
>TRBV28|few|.|TRBJ1-5
TGTGCCAGCAGTTTTGCAGGGACGGCTCAGCCCCAGCATTTT
CASSFAGTAQPQHF
>TRBV28|.|TRBD1|TRBJ2-4
TGTGCCACCAACCCCACCCTCAGGGGGCGAGCCAAAAACATTCAGTACTTC
CATNPTLRGRAKNIQYF
>TRBV25-1|.|.|TRBJ2-3
TGTGCCAGCAGTGAATCGGAGAAATCCACAGATACGCAGTATTTT
CASSESEKSTDTQYF
>TRBV5-6|many|TRBD2|TRBJ2-5
TGTGCCAGCAGCTTGGCGCGGGAGACGTATGAGACCCAGTACTTC
CASSLARETYETQYF
>TRBV6-5|.|TRBD2|TRBJ2-5
TGTGCCAGCAGTTACTCCGGGACTAGCGGCCAAGAGACCCAGTACTTC
CASSYSGTSGQETQYF
>TRBV11-2|few|TRBD2|TRBJ2-7
TGTGCCAGCAGCTTAGCGGCGGGAGGCGAATGGGAGCAGTACTTC
CASSLAAGGEWEQYF
>TRBV6-6|.|.|TRBJ2-2
TGTGCCAGCAGGGCCCCGAGGGTCCACACCGGGGAGCTGTTTTTT
CASRAPRVHTGELFF
>TRBV5-6|.|TRBD1|TRBJ2-3
TGTGCCAGCAGCTTCCCAAGATTTGAGGACAGGGAGAATGATACGCAGTATTTT
CASSFPRFEDRENDTQYF
>TRBV2|.|.|TRBJ2-7
TGTGCCAGCAGTGGAAACGGGAGAGGTCTCGAGCAGTACTTC
CASSGNGRGLEQYF
>TRBV11-2|few|.|TRBJ2-1
TGTGCCAGCAGCCCGGGGCAGAACTACAATGAGCAGTTCTTC
CASSPGQNYNEQFF
>TRBV4-1|.|.|TRBJ1-2
TGCGCCAGCAGCCAAGTTTTTGGGGTTTGTGGCTACACCTTC
CASSQVFGVCGYTF